These 6 T cell receptor beta chains share one sample of origin, sequenced in a study of early T cells in non-severe SARS-CoV-2 infection. TCRdb re-called the 5' RACE reads through MiXCR, storing one row per CDR3 protein. The repertoire holds 66,000 or so distinct CDR3 sequences, around 13% seen once, with about 8% in the top ten. The sample was whole blood. These receptors all stem from an adult who was a healthcare worker with PCR-confirmed SARS-CoV-2 infection or an uninfected control (not recorded which).

This clonotype was observed a few times. The chain uses TRBV27 and TRBJ2-7; D is uncertain. This CDR3 region has 15 residues. Trimming cost V 0 bases and J 5 bases, with 14 bases left between them. CDR1 and CDR2 from the germline V gene are MNHEY and SMNVEV (reference sequence). CDR3 sequence (DNA): TGTGCCAGCAGTTTATCGGCCGGAAGCGCCCACGAGCAGTACTTC. Translating gives CASSLSAGSAHEQYF.

The V and J genes are TRBV2 and TRBJ2-2; 7 bases fit TRBD1. The CDR3 covers 16 residues. Trimming took 6 bases from V and 7 from J; bases not matched to a gene: 14. Germline V CDR1 and CDR2: SNHLY, FYNNEI. In DNA, the CDR3 is TGTGCCAGCAGGGACCTTGCGACAGGGACCAACGGGGAGCTGTTTTTT. Translation gives CASRDLATGTNGELFF.

This clonotype was seen ten or more times. The chain carries TRBV6-1 and TRBJ1-6; 7 nucleotides agree with TRBD1. Looked up from germline, CDR1 is MNHNS and CDR2 is SASEGT. The length of the CDR3 is 14 residues. V was pared by 5 bases and J by 4 bases, with 2 bases of the junction left unmatched. CDR3: CASSTTGYNSPLHF. Here the CDR3 DNA reads TGTGCCAGCAGTACGACAGGGTATAATTCACCCCTCCACTTT.

This sequence joins TRBV29-1 and TRBJ2-2, with 11 bases fitting TRBD2. Germline lookup yields CDR1 SQVTM and CDR2 ANQGSEA. With V trimmed by 5 bases and J by 5 bases, 4 bases remained unmatched. The CDR3 consists of 14 residues. CDR3 in amino acids: CSVRLAGNTGELFF. The CDR3 DNA reads as TGCAGCGTTAGACTAGCGGGAAATACCGGGGAGCTGTTTTTT.

This clonotype showed up many times. The J gene is TRBJ2-7, the V gene TRBV9; 7 bases line up with TRBD1. Per the germline V gene, CDR1 is SGDLS and CDR2 is YYNGEE. This CDR3 comprises 14 residues. The V gene end was trimmed by 3 bases and the J gene end by 1 base; junction bases not matched to a gene: 4. The DNA of the CDR3 is TGTGCCAGCAGCGGACAGGGACCTTCCTACGAGCAGTACTTC. It translates to CASSGQGPSYEQYF.

A word on this clonotype: Given a much more abundant clone one base away, this may be a read error. The rearrangement joins TRBV18 to TRBJ1-1; D is possibly TRBD1 (6 bases). Germline V gene data show CDR1 as KGHSH and CDR2 as LQKENI. The CDR3 loop spans 19 amino acids. Here the CDR3 DNA reads TGTGCCAGCACACCACGGGTTGCGGGGGCGCGAGGTTGGAACACTGAAGCTTTCTTT. Translated, it gives CASTPRVAGARGWNTEAFF.